The rows below give T cell receptor beta chains drawn from one sample of a study of early T cells in non-severe SARS-CoV-2 infection. MiXCR was run by TCRdb on the 5' RACE reads, yielding one entry per CDR3 protein. The sample yields about 100,000 distinct CDR3 sequences, 13% seen once. Sequencing used whole blood. These receptors were obtained from an adult who was a healthcare worker with PCR-confirmed SARS-CoV-2 infection or an uninfected control (not recorded which). Both conserved end residues are part of each CDR3. D genes are given only for firm matches. The size of a clone is reported for some rows only, either as once, few or many, or as a class for expanded clones.

j_gene | v_gene | abundance | d_gene | len | CDR3nt | CDR3aa
TRBJ2-7 | TRBV29-1 | few | NA | 13 | TGCAGCGTTTTTGGCAGGGGATCCTACGAGCAGTACTTC | CSVFGRGSYEQYF
TRBJ2-5 | TRBV7-2 | few | NA | 14 | TGTGCCAGCAGCCAAGGAGCGGAGCTAGAGACCCAGTACTTC | CASSQGAELETQYF
TRBJ2-1 | TRBV5-1 | few | NA | 15 | TGCGCCAGCAGCTTGGCGCCGGTCTCCTACAATGAGCAGTTCTTC | CASSLAPVSYNEQFF
TRBJ2-3 | TRBV6-5 | once | NA | 13 | TGTGCCAGCAGGGGGGGAGACGGTCAGCCCCAGTATTTT | CASRGGDGQPQYF
TRBJ2-3 | TRBV20-1 | NA | TRBD2 | 15 | TGCAGTGCTAGCTCCCCCGGGACTAGTCGGGGTACGCAGTATTTT | CSASSPGTSRGTQYF
TRBJ1-2 | TRBV20-1 | NA | TRBD1 | 16 | TGCAGTGCTAGAGAATCAGGGGGGAGATTGAACTATGGCTACACCTTC | CSARESGGRLNYGYTF
TRBJ2-7 | TRBV27 | many | TRBD2 | 14 | TGTGCCAGCAGTCGGGAGGGCCGCCCTTACGAGCAGTACTTC | CASSREGRPYEQYF
TRBJ1-1 | TRBV29-1 | NA | TRBD1 | 14 | TGCAGCGTTGCGGACAGGGTTGGGAACACTGAAGCTTTCTTT | CSVADRVGNTEAFF
TRBJ1-6 | TRBV28 | NA | TRBD1 | 19 | TGTGCCAGCAGTCCTCCGGGACAGGGTTCAGTGGGGTATAATTCACCCCTCCACTTT | CASSPPGQGSVGYNSPLHF
TRBJ1-5 | TRBV6-2/TRBV6-3 | NA | NA | 15 | TGTGCCAGCAGTTACGGGGGTATGCCGAATCAGCCCCAGCATTTT | CASSYGGMPNQPQHF
TRBJ2-7 | TRBV7-6 | NA | NA | 14 | TGTGCCAGCAGCCGTCCGGGCCATGGCTACGAGCAGTACTTC | CASSRPGHGYEQYF
TRBJ2-1 | TRBV11-3 | many | NA | 17 | TGTGCCAGCAGCCCCGGGACTTCTGCGAGCTCCTACAATGAGCAGTTCTTC | CASSPGTSASSYNEQFF
TRBJ1-2 | TRBV6-6 | many | NA | 14 | TGTGCCAGCAGTTACGCCGGCTCCTCCCTGGGGGCAGCCTTC | CASSYAGSSLGAAF
TRBJ2-3 | TRBV5-1 | NA | TRBD2 | 15 | TGCGCCAGCAGCCGGACTAGCGGGGGGATGGATACGCAGTATTTT | CASSRTSGGMDTQYF
TRBJ1-2 | TRBV5-6 | many | TRBD1 | 17 | TGTGCCAGCAGCCGCTGGACAGGGACTACCCCCCGCTATGGCTACACCTTC | CASSRWTGTTPRYGYTF
TRBJ2-7 | TRBV3-1 | NA | TRBD1 | 14 | TGTGCCAGCAGCAGGGGACAGGGGCTCTACGAGCAGTACTTC | CASSRGQGLYEQYF
TRBJ2-7 | TRBV11-2 | NA | NA | 14 | TGTGCCAGCAGCTTAGGTTCGGGCAGGTACGAGCAGTACTTC | CASSLGSGRYEQYF
TRBJ2-7 | TRBV7-2 | few | TRBD1 | 13 | TGTGCCAGCAGCTTAGGTCCCTTACAGGGGGCGTACTTC | CASSLGPLQGAYF
TRBJ1-2 | TRBV12-3/TRBV12-4 | NA | NA | 15 | TGTGCCAGCAGTCCCCGTACAGGAATCAACTATGGCTACACCTTC | CASSPRTGINYGYTF
TRBJ2-1 | TRBV6-6 | many | NA | 17 | TGTGCCAGCAGTGATCACGGCCCAGGGGTTGTGTACAATGAGCAGTTCTTC | CASSDHGPGVVYNEQFF
TRBJ1-1 | TRBV6-2/TRBV6-3 | many | TRBD1 | 16 | TGTGCCAGCAGCAGTGGACAGGGGAAGAGAGTTACTGAAGCTTTCTTT | CASSSGQGKRVTEAFF
TRBJ1-5 | TRBV6-2/TRBV6-3 | few | NA | 16 | TGTGCCAGCAGTTACTCGGCGGCCTCCAGCAATCAGCCCCAGCATTTT | CASSYSAASSNQPQHF
TRBJ1-2 | TRBV4-2 | NA | NA | 14 | TGTGCCAGCAGCCAGGAAGAGCTTAACTATGGCTACACCTTC | CASSQEELNYGYTF
TRBJ2-1 | TRBV19 | many | TRBD2 | 15 | TGTGCCAGTAGTATGTTGCTAGCGGGAGTGGGTGAGCAGTTCTTC | CASSMLLAGVGEQFF
TRBJ2-3 | TRBV28 | many | NA | 13 | TGTGCCAGCGGGGTAGGGTCCACAGATACGCAGTATTTT | CASGVGSTDTQYF
TRBJ2-3 | TRBV5-6 | NA | TRBD2 | 16 | TGTGCCAGCAGCCTCGGACTAGCGGGGGCCACAGATACGCAGTATTTT | CASSLGLAGATDTQYF
TRBJ1-2 | TRBV6-5 | many | NA | 11 | TGTGCCAGCAGTTATTTGAGCAGCTACACCTTC | CASSYLSSYTF
TRBJ1-1 | TRBV6-5 | NA | NA | 14 | TGTGCCAGCAGTTACTCAGGGACGGCGACCGAAGCTTTCTTT | CASSYSGTATEAFF
TRBJ2-5 | TRBV12-3/TRBV12-4 | many | TRBD1 | 13 | TGTGCCAGCAGCCGGGGACAGCAAGAGACCCAGTACTTC | CASSRGQQETQYF
TRBJ1-1 | TRBV4-2 | few | TRBD1 | 14 | TGTGCCAGCAGCCAACCAGACAGGGCTACTGAAGCTTTCTTT | CASSQPDRATEAFF
TRBJ2-7 | TRBV4-3 | many | TRBD1 | 15 | TGCGCCAGCAGCCAAGGACAGGGATATACCTACGAGCAGTACTTC | CASSQGQGYTYEQYF
TRBJ2-1 | TRBV28 | few | TRBD2 | 16 | TGTGCCAGCAGTAAAAAGACTAGCGGTACTTACAATGAGCAGTTCTTC | CASSKKTSGTYNEQFF
TRBJ2-1 | TRBV4-1 | many | TRBD2 | 17 | TGCGCCAGCAGCCAACCGCTAGCGGGGGGGCCGTACAATGAGCAGTTCTTC | CASSQPLAGGPYNEQFF
TRBJ2-3 | TRBV5-8 | many | NA | 15 | TGTGCCAGCAGCTTGGGGCTAGCCCACACAGATACGCAGTATTTT | CASSLGLAHTDTQYF
TRBJ1-5 | TRBV6-6 | many | TRBD1 | 14 | TGTGCCAGCAGTTTGACAGGGTACAATCAGCCCCAGCATTTT | CASSLTGYNQPQHF
TRBJ1-2 | TRBV6-2/TRBV6-3 | few | TRBD1 | 13 | TGTGCCAGCAGCCGGGACAGGTACTATGGCTACACCTTC | CASSRDRYYGYTF
TRBJ2-5 | TRBV10-3 | NA | NA | 14 | TGTGCCATATCCGCCGGGACCCGACAAGAGACCCAGTACTTC | CAISAGTRQETQYF
TRBJ2-7 | TRBV27 | NA | NA | 14 | TGTGCCAGCAGCTCCCTCGGCGGGGACTACGAGCAGTACTTC | CASSSLGGDYEQYF
TRBJ2-5 | TRBV20-1 | NA | NA | 12 | TGCAGTGCTAGGCGGGGATTCGAGACCCAGTACTTC | CSARRGFETQYF
TRBJ2-3 | TRBV10-3 | many | TRBD1 | 14 | TGTGCCATCAGCCGACAGGGGGGGTCAGATACGCAGTATTTT | CAISRQGGSDTQYF
TRBJ1-1 | TRBV6-6 | many | NA | 14 | TGTGCCAGCACCCCCGTTGCTATGAACACTGAAGCTTTCTTT | CASTPVAMNTEAFF